A single sample is the source of the 23 T cell receptor beta chains below, sequenced in a study of blood T cell repertoires in COVID-19. Sequencing used immunoSEQ multiplex PCR; TCRdb keeps in-frame clones, though not all of them. The sample holds about 40,000 clones; 88% are singletons and the top ten take around 9.6%. Sequencing used peripheral blood. These receptors were taken from a human donor in a cohort sampled during active COVID-19.

This rearrangement joins TRBV29-1 to TRBJ1-2; possible D gene TRBD1, 5 bases. Germline lookup yields CDR1 SQVTM and CDR2 ANQGSEA. V lost 4 bases, J lost 7 bases, and 10 bases lay in between. The CDR3 contains 11 residues. The CDR3 region is CSVVVQGGYTF. The CDR3 DNA follows: TGCAGCGTTGTAGTGCAGGGTGGCTACACCTTC.

The chain combines TRBV5-5 with TRBJ2-5; the match to TRBD2 covers 12 bases. The CDR3 spans 16 residues. From germline, CDR1 is SGHKS and CDR2 YYEKEE (reference sequence). V dropped 4 bases and J dropped 1; count of bases not matched to a gene: 5. The CDR3 sequence: CASSPRLAGAQETQYF. The CDR3 nucleotides are TGTGCCAGCAGCCCCCGACTAGCGGGGGCCCAAGAGACCCAGTACTTC. Filled out from reference TRBV5-5 and TRBJ2-5, the complete variable domain reads DAGVTQSPTHLIKTRGQQVTLRCSPISGHKSVSWYQQVLGQGPQFIFQYYEKEERGRGNFPDRFSARQFPNYSSELNVNALLLGDSALYLCASSPRLAGAQETQYFGPGTRLLVL.

The gene calls are TRBV18 and TRBJ1-2; D might be TRBD1 (6 bases). CDR3 length: 17 amino acids. V was shortened by 6 bases and J by 6 bases, with 26 bases between the two germline ends. The germline V gene has CDR1 KGHSH and CDR2 LQKENI. The CDR3 bases are TGTGCCAGCTCCGCCGGAAACTTGGCAGGGGAAAGGGATGGCTACACCTTC. Its protein product is CASSAGNLAGERDGYTF.

The rearrangement uses TRBV24-1 and TRBJ2-3, with TRBD1 matching over 7 bases. CDR3 length: 16 amino acids. Germline trimming cut 4 bases from V and 0 bases from J; bases unmatched to any gene: 6. Germline assignment: CDR1 KGHDR and CDR2 SFDVKD. CDR3 nucleotides: TGTGCCACCAGTGACCGGACAGGTCCTAGCACAGATACGCAGTATTTT. Translated, it gives CATSDRTGPSTDTQYF.

The rearrangement uses TRBV13 and TRBJ2-7, with 9 positions matching TRBD1. CDR1 PRHDT and CDR2 FYEKMQ come from the germline V gene (reference sequence). CDR3 length equals 14 residues. Trimming at V came to 5 bases and at J to 4 bases, leaving 6 bases not matched to a gene. CDR3: CASSAGQGKYEQYF. DNA for the CDR3: TGTGCCAGCAGCGCAGGACAGGGGAAGTACGAGCAGTACTTC.

This chain joins TRBV5-1 and TRBJ1-1, with a possible D match to TRBD1 (6 bases). CDR1 and CDR2 (germline): SGHRS, YFSETQ. This CDR3 comprises 16 residues. The V and J ends lost 4 bases and 0 bases respectively, with 16 bases between them. The CDR3 DNA follows: TGCGCCAGCAGCCCCGGGAGGGGGACCTTGAACACTGAAGCTTTCTTT. Its translation is CASSPGRGTLNTEAFF.

The V gene is TRBV28, the J gene TRBJ1-1; D is perhaps TRBD1 (5 bases). V lost 6 bases, J lost 4 bases, and 12 bases lay in between. Germline CDR1 MDHEN, CDR2 SYDVKM. This CDR3 has 13 residues. The CDR3 reads CASRGGAGTEAFF. The CDR3 nucleotides are TGTGCCAGCAGGGGGGGAGCTGGCACTGAAGCTTTCTTT.

J is TRBJ2-1 and V is TRBV7-2; 8 nucleotides match TRBD2. The CDR3 is 16 amino acids. CDR1 is SGHTA and CDR2 is FQGNSA in the germline V gene. The V gene end was trimmed by 2 bases and the J gene end by 1 base; junction bases not matched to a gene: 4. The CDR3 is CASSLLAGLSYNEQFF. In DNA, the CDR3 is TGTGCCAGCAGCTTACTAGCGGGCTTATCCTACAATGAGCAGTTCTTC.

This rearrangement joins TRBV5-5 to TRBJ2-5, with 11 bases fitting TRBD2. V lost 4 bases, J lost 2 bases, and 4 bases stayed unmatched. The CDR3 covers 15 residues. CDR1 and CDR2 (germline): SGHKS, YYEKEE (reference sequence). The CDR3 reads CASSLAGGYQETQYF. CDR3 in DNA: TGTGCCAGCAGCCTAGCGGGGGGCTATCAAGAGACCCAGTACTTC.

The chain uses TRBV6-5 and TRBJ1-5; 8 bases agree with TRBD1. V lost 8 bases to trimming and J lost 6 bases; unmatched junction nucleotides: 6. This CDR3 spans 13 amino acids. Germline V gene lookup returns CDR1 MNHEY and CDR2 SVGAGI. The CDR3 reads CASRTTGGQPQHF. CDR3 in DNA: TGTGCCAGCCGTACTACAGGGGGTCAGCCCCAGCATTTT.

The chain uses TRBV14 and TRBJ2-3; TRBD2 aligns across 8 bases. V trimming: 0 bases; J trimming: 0 bases; junction bases outside the gene matches: 8. The CDR3 contains 18 residues. CDR1 and CDR2 (germline): SGHDN, FVKESK. CDR3 nucleotide sequence: TGTGCCAGCAGCCAAGATGTTGGCGGGGGGTATAGCACAGATACGCAGTATTTT. Its translation is CASSQDVGGGYSTDTQYF.

This clone was seen a handful of times. The rearrangement joins TRBV7-3 to TRBJ1-6; D possibly corresponds to TRBD1 (6 bases). This CDR3 contains 14 residues. Deletions cut 5 bases from V and 7 bases from J, with 12 bases between. Germline values: CDR1 SGHTA, CDR2 FQGTGA. CDR3 nucleotides: TGTGCCAGCAGCCTAAGGGGGGACAATTCACCCCTCCACTTT. It yields the protein CASSLRGDNSPLHF.

The V call is TRBV7-2, the J call TRBJ1-2; 7 nucleotides line up with TRBD1. Germline V gives CDR1 SGHTA, CDR2 FQGNSA. After removal of 5 bases from V and 2 bases from J, the junction contained 8 bases not matched to a gene. This CDR3 contains 15 residues. CDR3 in amino acids: CASSQYRGPNYGYTF. The DNA for the CDR3 is TGTGCCAGCAGCCAATACAGGGGACCAAACTATGGCTACACCTTC.

The chain uses TRBV30 and TRBJ1-2, with 7 bases lining up with TRBD1. The CDR3 totals 14 residues. The ends lost 2 bases at V and 7 bases at J; junction bases unmatched: 10. Germline loops: CDR1 GTSNPN, CDR2 SVGIG (reference sequence). The CDR3 sequence: CAWSPVRGISGYTF. As DNA, the CDR3 is TGTGCCTGGAGTCCAGTCAGGGGGATTAGTGGCTACACCTTC.

This clone was recorded only once. This chain connects TRBV7-2 to TRBJ2-6; a possible D gene is TRBD2 (6 bases). CDR3 length: 17 amino acids. CDR1 is SGHTA and CDR2 is FQGNSA in the germline V gene. Trimming removed 7 bases at V and 4 bases at J, with 20 bases between. CDR3 region: CASTGENLVVGANVLTF. The CDR3 nucleotides read TGTGCCAGCACGGGAGAGAACCTTGTCGTCGGGGCCAACGTCCTGACTTTC.

The chain joins TRBV19 to TRBJ2-7; 10 nucleotides match TRBD2. V trimming: 7 bases; J trimming: 0 bases; junction bases outside the gene matches: 12. Germline V lookup: CDR1 LNHDA, CDR2 SQIVND (reference sequence). The CDR3 is 17 amino acids. The CDR3, as DNA: TGTGCCAGTATTGGGCTAGCGGGAGATGGAAACTCCTACGAGCAGTACTTC. Protein sequence: CASIGLAGDGNSYEQYF. Complete variable domain (other parts from reference TRBV19 and TRBJ2-7): DGGITQSPKYLFRKEGQNVTLSCEQNLNHDAMYWYRQDPGQGLRLIYYSQIVNDFQKGDIAEGYSVSREKKESFPLTVTSAQKNPTAFYLCASIGLAGDGNSYEQYFGPGTRLTVT.

The chain carries TRBV24-1 and TRBJ2-3; D perhaps matches TRBD2 (5 bases). This CDR3 has 15 residues. The V gene's germline CDR1 is KGHDR and CDR2 SFDVKD. Trimming shortened V by 4 bases and J by 2 bases, and 12 bases separated the two germline ends. For the CDR3, the DNA is TGTGCCACCAGTGAGGGGTCGGGGTCCACAGATACGCAGTATTTT. It codes for CATSEGSGSTDTQYF.

The chain couples TRBV30 to TRBJ2-5; D possibly corresponds to TRBD1 (5 bases). The CDR3 has 13 amino acids. V was pared by 5 bases and J by 3 bases, with 13 bases between. From germline, CDR1 is GTSNPN and CDR2 SVGIG (reference sequence). This CDR3 reads CAWGFDRKETQYF. The CDR3 DNA is TGTGCCTGGGGGTTTGACAGAAAAGAGACCCAGTACTTC.

V is TRBV28 and J is TRBJ2-7; TRBD1 might be the D (7 bases). The CDR3 sequence is 14 residues long. Germline values: CDR1 MDHEN, CDR2 SYDVKM. The germline V and J ends were trimmed by 6 bases and 9 bases, with 21 bases remaining between them. The CDR3 nucleotides are TGTGCCAGCAGACCGGGACAGCCCCTCGGGGGGCAGTACTTC. Amino acids: CASRPGQPLGGQYF.

This clone was recorded once. The chain couples TRBV27 to TRBJ2-7; 7 bases are a match to TRBD2. This CDR3 has 15 residues. Unmatched junction bases numbered 7, after V lost 4 bases and J lost 1 base. Germline V gene lookup returns CDR1 MNHEY and CDR2 SMNVEV (reference sequence). CDR3 sequence (DNA): TGTGCCAGCAGTTCTTCCTCACTAGCGTCCTACGAGCAGTACTTC. This translates into CASSSSSLASYEQYF.

The rearrangement links TRBV7-9 to TRBJ2-7; 7 bases fit TRBD2. This CDR3 spans 14 amino acids. The germline CDR1 and CDR2 sequences are SEHNR and FQNEAQ (reference sequence). The V and J ends lost 1 base and 3 bases, in that order; junction bases with no gene match: 3. The CDR3 reads CASSLETSLYEQYF. The CDR3 DNA is TGTGCCAGCAGCTTAGAGACTAGCCTCTACGAGCAGTACTTC.

The chain uses TRBV7-2 and TRBJ2-7; 9 nucleotides line up with TRBD2. This CDR3 contains 16 residues. V trimming: 1 base; J trimming: 0 bases; junction bases outside the gene matches: 4. CDR1 is SGHTA and CDR2 is FQGNSA in the germline V gene. The CDR3 DNA is TGTGCCAGCAGCTTAGATGCGGGGGGGAGCTCCTACGAGCAGTACTTC. Translating gives CASSLDAGGSSYEQYF.

The V gene is TRBV6-5, the J gene TRBJ2-5; D is perhaps TRBD2 (5 bases). The CDR3 runs to 15 residues. Deletions cut 8 bases from V and 1 base from J, with 17 bases between. Germline values: CDR1 MNHEY, CDR2 SVGAGI. The CDR3 loop is CASSMDSLFQETQYF. The CDR3 DNA follows: TGTGCCAGCTCAATGGACTCCTTGTTCCAAGAGACCCAGTACTTC.